Following are 32 T cell receptor beta chains from one sample sequenced in a study of identical twins. TCRdb re-called the 5' RACE reads with MiXCR, one entry per CDR3 protein. In the table there are approximately 550,000 distinct CDR3 sequences, 20% to 25% of which are singletons. The data also belong to a second study, concerning yellow fever vaccine responses in identical twins.

The sequencing input was CD4+ T cells sorted from blood. These receptors were obtained from a woman between 18 and 29 years old in good health.

The V and J genes are TRBV6-5 and TRBJ2-7, with 8 bases fitting TRBD2. V shed 0 bases and J 2 bases; nucleotides not matched to a gene: 6. Per germline, CDR1 MNHEY and CDR2 SVGAGI. The length of the CDR3 is 16 residues. CDR3 in DNA: TGTGCCAGCAGTTACTCGCCTAGCGGGTTAACCTACGAGCAGTACTTC. Translating gives CASSYSPSGLTYEQYF.

The sample holds a few counts of this clonotype. The rearrangement joins TRBV4-2 to TRBJ2-1; no clear D gene. The CDR3 extends over 15 amino acids. Between the trimmed V and J ends, which lost 2 bases and 1 base, there was a span of 9 bases. Germline V gene data show CDR1 as LGHNA and CDR2 as YNFKEQ. CDR3 loop: CASSQSTLSYNEQFF. DNA of the CDR3: TGTGCCAGCAGCCAAAGTACGCTTTCCTACAATGAGCAGTTCTTC.

This clonotype was detected a few times. The rearrangement links TRBV20-1 to TRBJ2-3; no definite D call. The germline V and J ends were trimmed by 1 base and 1 base, with 18 bases remaining between them. Germline CDR1 and CDR2: DFQATT and SNEGSKA (reference sequence). The CDR3 has 17 amino acids. The DNA of the CDR3 is TGCAGTGCTAGAGCAAGCGACCGCAGAACCGGCACAGATACGCAGTATTTT. This encodes CSARASDRRTGTDTQYF.

V is TRBV12-3 or TRBV12-4 and J is TRBJ2-3; the match to TRBD2 covers 13 bases. The CDR3 has 16 residues. With 6 bases clipped from V and 3 bases from J, the junction kept 6 bases outside the gene matches. CDR3 protein: CASSPLGLAGTDTQYF. In nucleotides, the CDR3 is TGTGCCAGCAGCCCCTTGGGACTAGCGGGGACAGATACGCAGTATTTT.

This rearrangement joins TRBV18 to TRBJ2-1, with 7 bases identical to TRBD2. The ends lost 3 bases at V and 9 bases at J; junction bases unmatched: 11. Germline loops: CDR1 KGHSH, CDR2 LQKENI. There are 15 residues in the CDR3. The CDR3 loop reads CASSPPLAPVPEQFF. The CDR3 DNA follows: TGTGCCAGCTCACCCCCACTAGCGCCCGTACCTGAGCAGTTCTTC. Looking up the rest from reference TRBV18 and TRBJ2-1 gives the full variable domain: NAGVMQNPRHLVRRRGQEARLRCSPMKGHSHVYWYRQLPEEGLKFMVYLQKENIIDESGMPKERFSAEFPKEGPSILRIQQVVRGDSAAYFCASSPPLAPVPEQFFGPGTRLTVL.

This clonotype was counted a few times. The V call is TRBV12-3 or TRBV12-4, the J call TRBJ2-1; 7 nucleotides agree with TRBD2. This CDR3 has 13 amino acids. V lost 3 bases to trimming and J lost 9 bases; unmatched junction nucleotides: 5. CDR3 protein: CASSFGGSGEQFF. The CDR3 DNA reads TGTGCCAGCAGTTTCGGCGGGAGTGGTGAGCAGTTCTTC.

This clonotype has a handful of counts. V usage is TRBV19 and J usage is TRBJ2-1; possibly TRBD1 or TRBD2 for D (5 bases each). The V end lost 3 bases, the J end lost 2 bases, and 14 bases lay between the germline ends. The CDR3 has 16 residues. Germline assignment: CDR1 LNHDA and CDR2 SQIVND (reference sequence). The CDR3 nucleotides read TGTGCCAGTAGTATTGGTGGGGGATTCACCTACAATGAGCAGTTCTTC. It is translated as CASSIGGGFTYNEQFF.

This clonotype was counted a few times. This chain uses TRBV11-2 with TRBJ2-1; D is uncertain. Trimming left V 0 bases short and J 10 bases short, with 16 bases between. Germline lookup yields CDR1 SGHAT and CDR2 FQNNGV. The CDR3 runs 15 residues. The CDR3 sequence: CASSLDLQTTKEQFF. CDR3 DNA: TGTGCCAGCAGCTTAGATTTACAAACTACTAAGGAGCAGTTCTTC.

The chain employs TRBV9 and TRBJ2-1; D possibly uses TRBD1 or TRBD2 (5 bases each). This CDR3 is 15 amino acids long. V was pared by 3 bases and J by 4 bases, with 14 bases between. Germline values: CDR1 SGDLS, CDR2 YYNGEE. The chain's CDR3 is CASSASGTPYNEQFF. The CDR3 nucleotides read TGTGCCAGCAGCGCCTCCGGGACCCCTTACAATGAGCAGTTCTTC.

The chain joins TRBV7-2 to TRBJ2-2, with TRBD1 matching over 7 bases. Germline CDR1 is SGHTA and CDR2 is FQGNSA. The CDR3 runs 17 residues. V was pared by 6 bases and J by 3 bases, with 13 bases of the junction left unmatched. This CDR3 reads CASSWGQLSYYTGELFF. CDR3 nucleotide sequence: TGTGCCAGCAGTTGGGGACAGTTATCGTACTACACCGGGGAGCTGTTTTTT.

The V and J genes are TRBV6-1 and TRBJ2-3, with 9 bases that match TRBD2. V shed 4 bases and J 4 bases; nucleotides not matched to a gene: 6. The germline gives CDR1 MNHNS, CDR2 SASEGT. This CDR3 has 15 residues. The CDR3 DNA sequence: TGTGCCAGCAGTGTATCAGCGGGGGGCGCAGATACGCAGTATTTT. Its protein is CASSVSAGGADTQYF.

This sequence joins TRBV5-1 and TRBJ2-3; 7 positions match TRBD1. The CDR3 consists of 14 residues. The germline gives CDR1 SGHRS, CDR2 YFSETQ. The junction had 8 bases not matched to a gene; V was cut back by 6 bases and J by 4 bases. The CDR3 sequence is CASNTGDVPDTQYF. The CDR3 coding sequence is TGCGCCAGCAACACAGGGGATGTTCCAGATACGCAGTATTTT.

The chain has TRBV28 and TRBJ2-3; TRBD2 aligns across 9 bases. CDR1 and CDR2 (germline): MDHEN, SYDVKM. The CDR3 spans 12 residues. Trimming removed 4 bases from V and 9 bases from J; junction bases left unmatched: 2. As DNA, the CDR3 is TGTGCCAGCAGTTATCTAGCGGGAACGCAGTATTTT. This sequence encodes CASSYLAGTQYF.

This rearrangement joins TRBV20-1 to TRBJ2-5, with D unclear. With 0 bases removed from V and 4 bases from J, the gap between germline ends came to 6 bases. This CDR3 region has 12 residues. Germline-derived CDR1 and CDR2 are DFQATT and SNEGSKA (reference sequence). This CDR3 is CSARDVGETQYF. In DNA form, the CDR3 reads TGCAGTGCTAGAGATGTAGGAGAGACCCAGTACTTC.

This clonotype has just a few counts. One end of the junction fails to match germline, which may point to a read error. The chain combines TRBV7-8 with TRBJ2-3; 11 nucleotides line up with TRBD1. The CDR3 is 14 amino acids. Germline CDR1 and CDR2: SGHVS and FQNEAQ. The CDR3 region has the DNA TGTGCCAGCAGCTTAGCATCTTATGGGGACAGGGGGAATTTT. Its protein product is CASSLASYGDRGNF.

The chain couples TRBV27 to TRBJ1-2; no clear D gene. Germline values: CDR1 MNHEY, CDR2 SMNVEV (reference sequence). The CDR3 runs to 13 residues. The V end lost 3 bases, the J end lost 0 bases, and 5 bases lay between the germline ends. The CDR3 DNA reads TGTGCCAGCAGTTTTAGGCCTAACTATGGCTACACCTTC. It codes for CASSFRPNYGYTF.

In its sample, this clonotype was seen many times. The chain carries TRBV5-6 and TRBJ1-1; no definite D call. With 0 bases removed from V and 2 bases from J, the gap between germline ends came to 8 bases. Germline CDR1 reads SGHDT; CDR2 reads YYEEEE. The CDR3 loop spans 14 amino acids. The CDR3 region has the DNA TGTGCCAGCAGCTTGGGGGCAAGAAACACTGAAGCTTTCTTT. Translation: CASSLGARNTEAFF.

The chain has TRBV3-1 and TRBJ2-7, with D perhaps given as TRBD1 or TRBD2 (6 bases each). CDR1 is LGHDT and CDR2 is YNNKEL in the germline V gene (reference sequence). Trimming removed 5 bases at V and 2 bases at J, with 16 bases between. The CDR3 is 15 amino acids. DNA of the CDR3: TGTGCCAGCAGCTCCTTTCGGGGGCACCCCTACGAGCAGTACTTC. Translating it yields CASSSFRGHPYEQYF.

This clonotype was observed a few times. The chain links TRBV5-1 to TRBJ2-3, with D possibly TRBD2 on 5 matching bases. The CDR3 runs 13 residues. CDR1 SGHRS and CDR2 YFSETQ come from the germline V gene. Trimming removed 4 bases from V and 2 bases from J, with 8 bases in between. CDR3 in amino acids: CASSDGLTDTQYF. In DNA, the CDR3 is TGCGCCAGCAGCGACGGACTCACAGATACGCAGTATTTT.

This clonotype showed up just a few times. This chain links TRBV4-1 with TRBJ1-1; D gene uncertain. Trimming pared 0 bases from V and 0 bases from J, leaving 8 bases between. This CDR3 has 15 amino acids. The germline V gene has CDR1 MGHRA and CDR2 YSYEKL. The CDR3 region is CASSQDGTMNTEAFF. The CDR3 nucleotides read TGCGCCAGCAGCCAAGATGGCACCATGAACACTGAAGCTTTCTTT.

The chain carries TRBV27 and TRBJ2-1; the match to TRBD2 covers 9 bases. V shed 2 bases and J 7 bases; nucleotides not matched to a gene: 12. CDR1 is MNHEY and CDR2 is SMNVEV in the germline V gene (reference sequence). CDR3 length: 17 residues. For the CDR3, the DNA is TGTGCCAGCAGTTTAGTTCCGCGGGGGGGCCGTGAGAATGAGCAGTTCTTC. It translates to CASSLVPRGGRENEQFF.

The chain recombines TRBV20-1 with TRBJ2-3; 7 positions match TRBD2. V dropped 5 bases and J dropped 4; count of bases not matched to a gene: 6. Germline CDR1 DFQATT, CDR2 SNEGSKA (reference sequence). CDR3 length: 13 amino acids. In DNA form, the CDR3 reads TGCAGTGCTCCCGCTAGCGGCGCAGATACGCAGTATTTT. Its translation: CSAPASGADTQYF.

In its sample, this clonotype was seen a few times. The rearrangement joins TRBV27 to TRBJ2-5; maybe TRBD2 (6 bases). The CDR3 runs to 16 residues. Trimming shortened V by 5 bases and J by 7 bases, and 23 bases separated the two germline ends. Germline V gene lookup returns CDR1 MNHEY and CDR2 SMNVEV (reference sequence). In nucleotides, the CDR3 is TGTGCCAGCAGTCCCGGACTACAAATGGTGCTATGGACCCAGTACTTC. Its translation: CASSPGLQMVLWTQYF.

Only a few counts were recorded for this clonotype. The chain has TRBV5-1 and TRBJ2-3, with TRBD2 matching over 8 bases. This CDR3 region has 16 residues. Trimming cost V 0 bases and J 3 bases; bases outside gene matches: 6. Per the germline V gene, CDR1 is SGHRS and CDR2 is YFSETQ. CDR3 amino acids: CASSLVGSGATDTQYF. CDR3 in DNA: TGCGCCAGCAGCTTGGTCGGTAGCGGGGCGACAGATACGCAGTATTTT.

This clonotype has a handful of counts. The rearrangement links TRBV12-3 or TRBV12-4 to TRBJ2-5; D is uncertain. Between the trimmed V and J ends, which lost 4 bases and 2 bases, there was a span of 14 bases. The CDR3 has 15 amino acids. The CDR3 is CASSSKRWNQETQYF. As DNA, the CDR3 is TGTGCCAGCAGTTCGAAACGGTGGAATCAAGAGACCCAGTACTTC.

The sample holds a few counts of this clonotype. The chain joins TRBV4-2 to TRBJ2-7; no definite D call. The CDR3 covers 15 residues. The germline V gene has CDR1 LGHNA and CDR2 YNFKEQ. Trimming removed 1 base at V and 2 bases at J, with 12 bases between. CDR3 in amino acids: CASSQVLQPPYEQYF. The CDR3 DNA follows: TGTGCCAGCAGCCAAGTTTTACAGCCACCCTACGAGCAGTACTTC.

This clonotype has just a few counts. The chain joins TRBV5-1 to TRBJ1-1; 7 nucleotides match TRBD1. V was clipped by 2 bases and J by 2 bases; unmatched bases: 9. Per germline, CDR1 SGHRS and CDR2 YFSETQ. This CDR3 region has 16 residues. CDR3 DNA: TGCGCCAGCAGCTTCCGGACAGGAGGAGGAAACACTGAAGCTTTCTTT. Encoded protein: CASSFRTGGGNTEAFF. Looking up the rest from reference TRBV5-1 and TRBJ1-1 gives the full variable domain: KAGVTQTPRYLIKTRGQQVTLSCSPISGHRSVSWYQQTPGQGLQFLFEYFSETQRNKGNFPGRFSGRQFSNSRSEMNVSTLELGDSALYLCASSFRTGGGNTEAFFGQGTRLTVV.

This clonotype was seen more than once but under ten times. The gene calls are TRBV10-3 and TRBJ2-1, with a tentative D call TRBD2 (6 bases). Trimming left V 6 bases short and J 8 bases short, with 20 bases between. From germline, CDR1 is ENHRY and CDR2 SYGVKD. The CDR3 spans 15 residues. The CDR3 loop is CAIRPRGTGVYEQFF. CDR3 nucleotide sequence: TGTGCCATCAGGCCCCGGGGAACGGGGGTCTATGAGCAGTTCTTC.

J is TRBJ2-2 and V is TRBV20-1; 10 bases fit TRBD1. This CDR3 is built from 15 residues. Germline loops: CDR1 DFQATT, CDR2 SNEGSKA (reference sequence). Trimming at V came to 3 bases and at J to 7 bases, leaving 8 bases not matched to a gene. CDR3 nucleotides: TGCAGTGCTAGCCCCGGACAGGGGGGACTCGGGGAGCTGTTTTTT. It yields the protein CSASPGQGGLGELFF.

The rearrangement uses TRBV5-6 and TRBJ2-3, with a tentative D call TRBD1 (5 bases). V was trimmed by 3 bases and J by 4 bases, leaving 12 bases between them. Germline V CDR1 and CDR2: SGHDT, YYEEEE. The CDR3 sequence is 14 residues long. CDR3 DNA sequence: TGTGCCAGCAGCTCCGGACACCCCCCAGATACGCAGTATTTT. Protein sequence: CASSSGHPPDTQYF.

There are a few counts of this clonotype. The genes are TRBV3-1 and TRBJ1-2; D remains unclear. V was pared by 7 bases and J by 0 bases, with 15 bases between. The CDR3 runs 15 residues. From germline, CDR1 is LGHDT and CDR2 YNNKEL (reference sequence). Here the CDR3 DNA reads TGTGCCAGCACCACACAAGGCGGAGCTAACTATGGCTACACCTTC. Translated, it gives CASTTQGGANYGYTF.

This clonotype has just a few counts. The rearrangement joins TRBV28 to TRBJ2-2; D might be TRBD2 (5 bases). CDR3 size: 14 residues. V was shortened by 5 bases and J by 8 bases, with 15 bases between the two germline ends. From germline, CDR1 is MDHEN and CDR2 SYDVKM. The CDR3 sequence is CASSERLSKGELFF. The CDR3 DNA follows: TGTGCCAGCAGTGAGAGACTAAGTAAGGGGGAGCTGTTTTTT.